This record concerns one T cell receptor beta chain sequence. This sample is drawn from a study of blood T cell repertoires in COVID-19. In the study overall: Acute-phase and convalescent COVID-19 samples originated in the United States, Italy and Spain. Sample material is recorded as cDNA or gDNA derived from T cells, B-cell-depleted T cells, or PBMCs.

In the source study's methods: Estimates of nucleated cell counts were drawn from the amplification of reference gene primers. Clones were read by immunoSEQ multiplex PCR, and TCRdb kept only the in-frame ones, dropping some. The V and J calls and clone size come from that table; D and trimming were worked out from the DNA. The sample lists around 140,000 clones; 87% were seen once. The germline CDR1 and CDR2 sequences are LNHNV and YYDKDF (reference sequence). The length of the CDR3 is 14 residues. V was clipped by 6 bases and J by 6 bases, with 18 bases between them. The sequenced sample consisted of peripheral blood. The origin of this receptor is a middle-aged man with active COVID-19. J is TRBJ2-7 and V is TRBV15; D might be TRBD1 (5 bases). The CDR3 DNA follows: TGTGCCACCAGTACCTGGCAGGGTCTCCTCGAGCAGTACTTC. Its protein product is CATSTWQGLLEQYF.